This T cell receptor (beta chain) was captured by sequencing in a study of blood T cell repertoires in COVID-19. V was clipped by 6 bases and J by 4 bases, with 12 bases between them. CDR3 length equals 13 residues. Looked up from germline, CDR1 is SNHLY and CDR2 is FYNNEI. Assay used: immunoSEQ multiplex PCR; TCRdb lists only in-frame clones, some missing. The sample shows around 81,000 clones, around 90% of them seen only once. The genes are TRBV2 and TRBJ1-2, with D possibly matching TRBD1 (5 bases). Material for sequencing was peripheral blood. The TCR was taken from a man aged 65 to 79 with acute or convalescent COVID-19. For the CDR3, the DNA is TGTGCCAGCAGCCAGGGCATCGTCTATGGCTACACCTTC. Residues: CASSQGIVYGYTF.